Below, 4 T cell receptor beta chains from the same sample are listed, as sequenced in a study of blood T cell repertoires in COVID-19. Sequencing used immunoSEQ multiplex PCR; TCRdb keeps in-frame clones, though not all of them. The profile shows around 200,000 clones, approximately 82% of them singletons. Sequenced input: peripheral blood. Receptors were obtained from a middle-aged man with active or convalescent COVID-19.

V is TRBV7-2 and J is TRBJ2-3, with TRBD1 as a possible D gene (5 bases). V lost 5 bases and J 6 bases, leaving 21 bases between the germline ends. The CDR3 has 16 residues. The germline CDR1 and CDR2 sequences are SGHTA and FQGNSA. The DNA for the CDR3 is TGTGCCAGCAGCCCCCCCCGGCAGGGAAATATGGATACGCAGTATTTT. This gives the protein CASSPPRQGNMDTQYF.

In this sample, this clone turned up once. The V and J genes are TRBV11-3 and TRBJ2-4, with D possibly being TRBD2 (5 bases). From germline, CDR1 is SGHNT and CDR2 YENEEA. The length of the CDR3 is 17 residues. V was shortened by 1 base and J by 3 bases, with 16 bases between the two germline ends. CDR3 sequence (DNA): TGTGCCAGCAGCTTAGGCCATCAAGCGAGCGGCAAAAACATTCAGTACTTC. Translating it yields CASSLGHQASGKNIQYF.

In DNA form, the CDR3 reads TGTGCCAGCAGCCAACGCGGTAATTCACCCCTCCACTTT. The encoded protein is CASSQRGNSPLHF. The chain combines TRBV14 with TRBJ1-6; D uncertain. V lost 2 bases and J 6 bases, leaving 5 bases between the germline ends. The CDR3 has 13 residues. The germline CDR1 and CDR2 sequences are SGHDN and FVKESK.

J is TRBJ1-3 and V is TRBV5-4, with 7 bases that match TRBD1. Germline CDR1 and CDR2: SGHNT and YYREEE (reference sequence). The CDR3 is 16 residues long. The ends lost 4 bases at V and 0 bases at J; junction bases unmatched: 7. The CDR3 spells CASSRTGGPSGNTIYF. CDR3 DNA: TGTGCCAGCAGCCGGACAGGAGGCCCCTCTGGAAACACCATATATTTT.